Presented here are 19 T cell receptor beta chains from one specimen sequenced in a study of T-cell memory formation after mild COVID-19. One entry per CDR3 protein, called by TCRdb with MiXCR from the 5' RACE reads. Found here are roughly 340,000 distinct CDR3 sequences, around a fifth of them singletons; the top ten hold approximately 22%. Specimen: PBMCs or a T cell subset sorted from them (not recorded which). These receptors came from a man aged 18 to 30 who had mild COVID-19 (a few samples of this study predate the infection). Cell type and time point are not known.

This clonotype showed up just a few times. The CDR3 DNA sequence: TGTGCCAGCAGCCAGGACAGGTTTTTCCGCTACACCTTC. Its protein product is CASSQDRFFRYTF. The J gene is TRBJ1-2, the V gene TRBV12-3 or TRBV12-4; TRBD1 aligns across 7 bases. The junction had 10 bases not matched to a gene; V was cut back by 6 bases and J by 9 bases. This CDR3 region has 13 residues.

The gene calls are TRBV28 and TRBJ2-3; D is possibly TRBD1 (5 bases). Germline V lookup: CDR1 MDHEN, CDR2 SYDVKM. Trimming took 6 bases from V and 0 from J, leaving 10 bases between them. This CDR3 contains 14 residues. The CDR3 DNA reads as TGTGCCAGCAGAAACAGGTTCAGCACAGATACGCAGTATTTT. This sequence encodes CASRNRFSTDTQYF.

This clonotype came up a few times. CDR3 residues: CASSITGQPNYGYTF. CDR3 in DNA: TGTGCCAGCAGTATCACGGGACAGCCGAACTATGGCTACACCTTC. The V call is TRBV2, the J call TRBJ1-2, with 7 bases identical to TRBD1. V lost 5 bases, J lost 2 bases, and 8 bases stayed unmatched. The CDR3 extends over 15 amino acids. From germline, CDR1 is SNHLY and CDR2 FYNNEI.

The V and J genes are TRBV12-3 or TRBV12-4 and TRBJ2-7, with 11 bases fitting TRBD1. The junction had 5 bases not matched to a gene; V was cut back by 5 bases and J by 2 bases. CDR3 size: 15 residues. CDR3 in amino acids: CASSLGGQGAYEQYF. CDR3 DNA: TGTGCCAGCAGTCTGGGGGGACAGGGGGCCTACGAGCAGTACTTC.

Details on this clonotype: One junction end disagrees with the germline gene, perhaps due to a read error. This sequence joins TRBV5-4 and TRBJ2-3, with D unresolved. The CDR3 is 15 amino acids. Germline loops: CDR1 SGHNT, CDR2 YYREEE (reference sequence). The CDR3 region has the DNA TGTGCAAGCAGCTTGGCCCCCGCAGGCACAGATACGCAGTATTTT. The encoded protein is CASSLAPAGTDTQYF. The whole variable domain, remainder taken from reference TRBV5-4 and TRBJ2-3, is ETGVTQSPTHLIKTRGQQVTLRCSSQSGHNTVSWYQQALGQGPQFIFQYYREEENGRGNFPPRFSGLQFPNYSSELNVNALELDDSALYLCASSLAPAGTDTQYFGPGTRLTVL.

This clonotype was seen a few times. J is TRBJ1-3 and V is TRBV5-1; D is unclear. V lost 7 bases, J lost 1 base, and 18 bases lay in between. The CDR3 has 16 amino acids. CDR1 and CDR2 (germline): SGHRS, YFSETQ. Written as DNA, the CDR3 is TGCGCCAGCGGCCTCGCCCAACGATTATCTGGAAACACCATATATTTT. Translating gives CASGLAQRLSGNTIYF. The variable domain in full, completed from reference TRBV5-1 and TRBJ1-3, reads KAGVTQTPRYLIKTRGQQVTLSCSPISGHRSVSWYQQTPGQGLQFLFEYFSETQRNKGNFPGRFSGRQFSNSRSEMNVSTLELGDSALYLCASGLAQRLSGNTIYFGEGSWLTVV.

The chain employs TRBV7-9 and TRBJ1-2; D gene uncertain. Germline lookup yields CDR1 SEHNR and CDR2 FQNEAQ (reference sequence). V lost 6 bases to trimming and J lost 4 bases, with 12 bases between them. The CDR3 loop spans 13 amino acids. DNA for the CDR3: TGTGCCAGCAGTACAACACTGAGCTATGGCTACACCTTC. Its protein product is CASSTTLSYGYTF.

The chain links TRBV19 to TRBJ2-6; TRBD1 aligns across 7 bases. The CDR3 has 14 residues. V was clipped by 10 bases and J by 2 bases; unmatched bases: 5. From germline, CDR1 is LNHDA and CDR2 SQIVND (reference sequence). This chain's CDR3 is CATSQGTGANVLTF. CDR3 in DNA: TGTGCCACCTCACAGGGGACTGGGGCCAACGTCCTGACTTTC.

V is TRBV6-2 or TRBV6-3 and J is TRBJ1-4, with TRBD1 identical over 7 bases. The V segment lost 6 bases and the J segment 8 bases; nucleotides outside the gene matches: 6. Germline V CDR1 and CDR2: MNHEY, SVGEGT. This CDR3 spans 13 amino acids. CDR3 protein: CASRTDRWEKLFF. CDR3 DNA: TGTGCCAGCAGAACGGACAGGTGGGAAAAACTGTTTTTT.

This rearrangement joins TRBV5-1 to TRBJ2-5; 7 bases are a match to TRBD2. The J segment lost 1 base and the V segment lost 7 bases, leaving 7 bases of the junction unmatched. The CDR3 runs 14 residues. Germline CDR1 SGHRS, CDR2 YFSETQ. CDR3 nucleotides: TGCGCCAGCGCCCTCGGGGGGAGCCAAGAGACCCAGTACTTC. Translated, it gives CASALGGSQETQYF.

This clonotype was observed a handful of times. The chain carries TRBV3-2 and TRBJ1-6; TRBD1, the D gene given by the table, was not confirmed from the DNA. TRBV3-2 is an annotated pseudogene. This CDR3 is built from 18 residues. The CDR3 sequence is CASSQGTTWGCSNSPLHF. The CDR3 DNA reads as TGTGCCAGCAGCCAAGGGACGACTTGGGGCTGTTCCAATTCACCCCTCCACTTT.

The chain recombines TRBV29-1 with TRBJ2-5; D unresolved. The CDR3 loop spans 13 amino acids. Trimming shortened V by 8 bases and J by 3 bases, and 16 bases separated the two germline ends. CDR1 is SQVTM and CDR2 is ANQGSEA in the germline V gene. This chain's CDR3 is CSFFPAGEETQYF. The CDR3 region has the DNA TGCAGCTTTTTTCCGGCCGGAGAAGAGACCCAGTACTTC.

This clonotype was counted between two and nine times. The rearrangement joins TRBV5-4 to TRBJ2-5; 10 bases agree with TRBD2. CDR1 and CDR2 from the germline V gene are SGHNT and YYREEE (reference sequence). The V segment lost 7 bases and the J segment 5 bases; nucleotides outside the gene matches: 8. This CDR3 has 14 residues. The CDR3 DNA reads as TGTGCCAGCGAGCGGGGGGGCAAGGGTGAGACCCAGTACTTC. Its protein is CASERGGKGETQYF.

This clonotype was detected only a few times. The rearrangement joins TRBV7-6 to TRBJ2-5, with 7 bases identical to TRBD2. V lost 1 base and J lost 5; bases outside the gene matches: 7. The CDR3 consists of 15 residues. Germline V gene data show CDR1 as SGHVS and CDR2 as FNYEAQ. The CDR3 loop reads CASSLEAGAGETQYF. The CDR3 region has the DNA TGTGCCAGCAGCTTAGAGGCCGGAGCGGGGGAGACCCAGTACTTC. Together with reference TRBV7-6 and TRBJ2-5, the CDR3 gives the full variable domain: GAGVSQSPRYKVTKRGQDVALRCDPISGHVSLYWYRQALGQGPEFLTYFNYEAQQDKSGLPNDRFSAERPEGSISTLTIQRTEQRDSAMYRCASSLEAGAGETQYFGPGTRLLVL.

The chain employs TRBV7-2 and TRBJ2-3; the match to TRBD2 covers 9 bases. V was pared by 2 bases and J by 9 bases, with 9 bases of the junction left unmatched. This CDR3 comprises 15 residues. Germline V gene sequence: CDR1 SGHTA, CDR2 FQGNSA. The CDR3 loop reads CASSLMRGGLDTQYF. CDR3 DNA sequence: TGTGCCAGCAGCTTAATGCGGGGGGGCTTAGACACGCAGTATTTT.

The table lists this clonotype with a few counts. The CDR3 loop reads CASSLFPYGDYGYTF. The CDR3 DNA follows: TGTGCCAGCAGCTTGTTCCCCTACGGGGACTATGGCTACACCTTC. The J gene is TRBJ1-2, the V gene TRBV11-3; D not certain. V shed 3 bases and J shed 3 bases, with 14 bases lying between them. Germline V gives CDR1 SGHNT, CDR2 YENEEA. The CDR3 runs 15 residues.

This clonotype was counted only a few times. The CDR3 sequence is CASSRVGLAGLQETQYF. DNA for the CDR3: TGTGCCAGCAGCCGAGTAGGACTAGCGGGACTCCAAGAGACCCAGTACTTC. The chain carries TRBV3-1 and TRBJ2-5, with 12 bases lining up with TRBD2. This CDR3 contains 17 residues. V was clipped by 4 bases and J by 1 base; unmatched bases: 7. CDR1 and CDR2 from the germline V gene are LGHDT and YNNKEL (reference sequence).

This clonotype was counted between two and nine times. The V gene is TRBV4-3, the J gene TRBJ2-1; D unclear. The V and J ends lost 3 bases and 10 bases respectively, with 13 bases between them. Per germline, CDR1 LGHNA and CDR2 YSLEER. The CDR3 is 13 amino acids. As DNA, the CDR3 is TGCGCCAGCAGCCACCCTTTTTATAGGGAGCAGTTCTTC. Residues: CASSHPFYREQFF.

This clonotype was observed a handful of times. The chain carries TRBV7-2 and TRBJ1-5, with D hard to call. Trimming removed 5 bases at V and 2 bases at J, with 16 bases between. The CDR3 is 16 residues long. Per the germline V gene, CDR1 is SGHTA and CDR2 is FQGNSA. CDR3 sequence (DNA): TGTGCCAGCAGCCCGGGGAGCAGGCGGGGCAATCAGCCCCAGCATTTT. This codes for CASSPGSRRGNQPQHF.